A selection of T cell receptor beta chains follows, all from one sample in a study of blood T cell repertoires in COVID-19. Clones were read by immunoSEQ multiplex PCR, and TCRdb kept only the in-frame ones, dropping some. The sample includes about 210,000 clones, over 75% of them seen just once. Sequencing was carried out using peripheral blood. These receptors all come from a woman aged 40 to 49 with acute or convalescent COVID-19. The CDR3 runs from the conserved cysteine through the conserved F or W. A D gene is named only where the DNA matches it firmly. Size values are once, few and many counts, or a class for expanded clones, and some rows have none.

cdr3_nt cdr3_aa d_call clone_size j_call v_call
TGTGCCAGCAGCAATGGGGACACCAACACCGGGGAGCTGTTTTTT CASSNGDTNTGELFF NA NA TRBJ2-2 TRBV5-4
TGTGCCAGCAGCCAAGGCGGGTGGACGGAGGGCGCGGACACTGAAGCTTTCTTT CASSQGGWTEGADTEAFF NA NA TRBJ1-1 TRBV3-1/TRBV3-2
TGTGCCAGTAGTATAACCGGGACTAGCGGTGAGACCCAGTACTTC CASSITGTSGETQYF TRBD2 NA TRBJ2-5 TRBV19
TGTGCCAGCAGTGGGGAGCGGGCCAGCAATCAGCCCCAGCATTTT CASSGERASNQPQHF NA once TRBJ1-5 TRBV2
TGTGCCAGCTCACCTAAATCTAGGGGGCCCCAGCATTTT CASSPKSRGPQHF NA NA TRBJ1-5 TRBV18
TGTGCCAGCAGCCTCGGGGAGACCCAGTACTTC CASSLGETQYF NA few TRBJ2-5 TRBV11-2
TGTGCCAGTAGTACGACAGGTCGAGAGACCACAGATACGCAGTATTTT CASSTTGRETTDTQYF NA NA TRBJ2-3 TRBV19
TGTGCCTGGAGTGGCACAGGGGGGGGCTCACCCCTCCACTTT CAWSGTGGGSPLHF TRBD1 NA TRBJ1-6 TRBV30
TGCGCCAGCAGTCTATTACGGGACAGGTGCTCTGGAAACACCATATATTTT CASSLLRDRCSGNTIYF TRBD1 few TRBJ1-3 TRBV23-1
TGCAGCGTTGAGTCCTGGGGGACTAGCGGGGGCAAAAACATTCAGTACTTC CSVESWGTSGGKNIQYF TRBD2 NA TRBJ2-4 TRBV29-1
TGTGCCAGCAGTGACTCCGGCAGGCCCACCTATGGCTACACCTTC CASSDSGRPTYGYTF NA NA TRBJ1-2 TRBV6-4
TGTGCCAGCAGCGCCCTAGCAGGGGCTGACTATGGCTACACCTTC CASSALAGADYGYTF NA NA TRBJ1-2 TRBV5-6
TGTGCCAGCAGTTCACAGGGGGCCAATCAGCCCCAGCATTTT CASSSQGANQPQHF TRBD1 NA TRBJ1-5 TRBV2
TGTGCCAGCAGTGACAGCGGACAGGGGGCTGGAGTTACTGAAGCTTTCTTT CASSDSGQGAGVTEAFF TRBD1 NA TRBJ1-1 TRBV6-1
TGTGCCAGCAGCCCCGGACTAGCGGGGTGGCCCAGTAGGGTCAAAAACATTCAGTACTTC CASSPGLAGWPSRVKNIQYF TRBD2 NA TRBJ2-4 TRBV6-6
TGTGCCATCCGCTCCTCTAGCGGGGGTAGCACAGATACGCAGTATTTT CAIRSSSGGSTDTQYF TRBD2 NA TRBJ2-3 TRBV24-1
TGTGCCAGCAGTCCCCTGGGAGGACAGGGGACTGAAAAACTGTTTTTT CASSPLGGQGTEKLFF TRBD1 once TRBJ1-4 TRBV6-6
TGTGCCAGCAGCGTAGGGCTAGCGGGGGGGCTGGGAGAGACCCAGTACTTC CASSVGLAGGLGETQYF TRBD2 NA TRBJ2-5 TRBV9
TGTGCCACCAGCAGAGAGGGGGGGGGCGGCTACACCTTC CATSREGGGGYTF NA NA TRBJ1-2 TRBV15
TGTGCCAGCAGCTTGGGGGGAAACCATGCCAAAAACATTCAGTACTTC CASSLGGNHAKNIQYF NA NA TRBJ2-4 TRBV7-9
TGTGCCACCAGTCACCAGGGGAGAGAGACCCAGTACTTC CATSHQGRETQYF NA many TRBJ2-5 TRBV24-1
TGCGCCAGCAGTGCATATAAGGAAGCGGGGATGGAGACCCAGTACTTC CASSAYKEAGMETQYF TRBD2 NA TRBJ2-5 TRBV10-1
TGTGCCAGCAGTAGAGAACAGGGGGGCTATGGCTACACCTTC CASSREQGGYGYTF TRBD1 NA TRBJ1-2 TRBV2
TGTGCCAGCAGTTTAATTGGGCGGGGGGCGCTGGGCTACACCTTC CASSLIGRGALGYTF NA NA TRBJ1-2 TRBV28
TGTGCCAGCAGCCAAGCGGAGACAAGTCGGAGGCCCCGGGAGCTGTTTTTT CASSQAETSRRPRELFF NA NA TRBJ2-2 TRBV7-6
TGTGCCAGCACTCCGACAGGGGGGAACACTGAAGCTTTCTTT CASTPTGGNTEAFF TRBD1 once TRBJ1-1 TRBV6-5
TGTGCCAGCAGCTTGGGACTTAGCAATCAGCCCCAGCATTTT CASSLGLSNQPQHF NA NA TRBJ1-5 TRBV11-2
TGTGCCAGCAGTGATGAAGTCAGCTCCTATAATTCACCCCTCCACTTT CASSDEVSSYNSPLHF NA NA TRBJ1-6 TRBV25-1
TGTGCCAGCACCCGGACAGGGAACTATGGCTACACCTTC CASTRTGNYGYTF TRBD1 NA TRBJ1-2 TRBV5-4
TGTGCCAGCAGTGGTATCAGGGGGCCCAATCAGCCCCAGCATTTT CASSGIRGPNQPQHF TRBD1 NA TRBJ1-5 TRBV2
TGTGCCAGCTCACCCTCACAGGGGGCGGGTGGCTACACCTTC CASSPSQGAGGYTF TRBD1 NA TRBJ1-2 TRBV18
TGTGCCAGCAGCGTAGAGGGCAGGGTAACCTATGGCTACACCTTC CASSVEGRVTYGYTF NA NA TRBJ1-2 TRBV9
TGTGCCAGCAGCATAGCACTGACAGGGAACTATGGCTACACCTTC CASSIALTGNYGYTF TRBD1 NA TRBJ1-2 TRBV6-5
TGCGCCAGCAGCCCAAGAACCTCCGGTTTTTCCTACAATGAGCAGTTCTTC CASSPRTSGFSYNEQFF NA NA TRBJ2-1 TRBV4-1
TGTGCCAGTAGTATGTGGCAGGGGGCCCGTAACACTGAAGCTTTCTTT CASSMWQGARNTEAFF TRBD1 NA TRBJ1-1 TRBV19
TGTGCCAGCACCTACAGGGGGCGCGTCTATGGCTACACCTTC CASTYRGRVYGYTF TRBD1 NA TRBJ1-2 TRBV7-2
TGCGCCAGCAGCCACAAAAGCCTGACAGGGGCAGGAAACACCATATATTTT CASSHKSLTGAGNTIYF TRBD1 NA TRBJ1-3 TRBV4-1
TGTGCCAGCCTTCGGACAGGGGGGGACTATGGCTACACCTTC CASLRTGGDYGYTF TRBD1 NA TRBJ1-2 TRBV27
TGTGCCAGCAGTGAGGTGAAGGGGTCCTCACCCCTCCACTTT CASSEVKGSSPLHF NA NA TRBJ1-6 TRBV2
TGTGCCAGCAGTTTATCGCTTCTAGTAGCCCTCACAGATACGCAGTATTTT CASSLSLLVALTDTQYF NA NA TRBJ2-3 TRBV27
TGTGCTAGTGGTTTGGGACAGTCTAGTGAAAAACTGTTTTTT CASGLGQSSEKLFF NA NA TRBJ1-4 TRBV12-5
TGTGCCAGTAGTATTACAGGGGTGGGACAGCCCCAGCATTTT CASSITGVGQPQHF TRBD1 NA TRBJ1-5 TRBV19
TGTGCCAGCAGCCCACGGATGGACAGGCCCCAGCATTTT CASSPRMDRPQHF NA once TRBJ1-5 TRBV12-3/TRBV12-4
TGTGCCAGCAGTGACTCGAAGGGGTACAATGAGCAGTTCTTC CASSDSKGYNEQFF NA NA TRBJ2-1 TRBV6-4
TGTGCCAGCAGCTTAGTATGGGGACAGGGGGCCGATTCACCCCTCCACTTT CASSLVWGQGADSPLHF TRBD1 NA TRBJ1-6 TRBV7-9
TGCGCCAGCAGCAGAGGGGGCACTAATGAAAAACTGTTTTTT CASSRGGTNEKLFF TRBD1 few TRBJ1-4 TRBV5-1
TGTGCCAGCAGCTTAGTGGTACTAACCTACAATGAGCAGTTCTTC CASSLVVLTYNEQFF NA once TRBJ2-1 TRBV11-2
TGTGCCAGCAGCGTTAATCCGACTAGCGGGGCCCAAGAGACCCAGTACTTC CASSVNPTSGAQETQYF TRBD2 NA TRBJ2-5 TRBV9
TGTGCCACCAGTGCCGACCCAGGGACAGGGAGCGGCTACACCTTC CATSADPGTGSGYTF TRBD1 NA TRBJ1-2 TRBV24-1
TGTGCCAGCAGTGCCGGGACAGGCCCGCAAGAGACCCAGTACTTC CASSAGTGPQETQYF TRBD1 NA TRBJ2-5 TRBV2
TGTGCCAGCAGTCCTGGAGGGTCGCCTGAAGCTTTCTTT CASSPGGSPEAFF NA NA TRBJ1-1 TRBV6-6